This is a list of T cell receptor delta chains from one sample in a study of gamma-delta T cells after stem cell transplantation. TCRdb redid clone calling on the RT-PCR reads using CATT. This sample has 1,400 or so delta-chain clones; about an eighth occur once, and the top ten carry about 50%. Source material: gamma-delta T cells. These receptors were taken from a human donor. It is not recorded whose cells these are; they may come from a transplant donor. CDR3s include the opening cysteine and the closing phenylalanine or tryptophan. A D gene is named only where the DNA matches it firmly. Not all rows give a size; the values are once, few, many and, for expanded clones, a class.

cdr3_nt cdr3_aa d_call clone_size j_call v_call
TGTGCAGCAAGCGACAAAGGTCGGCTGGGGGATCGCCTCGATAAACTCATCTTT CAASDKGRLGDRLDKLIF TRDD3 . TRDJ1 TRAV29/DV5
TGTGCCTGTGACTTTTTGGGGGATTACACCGATAAACTCATCTTT CACDFLGDYTDKLIF TRDD3 few TRDJ1 TRDV2
TGTGCCTGTGACATGCTCTGGGGGGAAAATAAACTCATCTTT CACDMLWGENKLIF TRDD3 . TRDJ1 TRDV2
TGTGCCTGTGACACCGTTACTGGGGGATCTGGTGGGCCAGCACAACTCTTCTTT CACDTVTGGSGGPAQLFF TRDD3 . TRDJ2 TRDV2
TGCGCTCTTGGGGAACTACCTCTAGGGTCCGAACGCACTGGGGGGCTCAAAGCTTTGACAGCACAACTCTTCTTT CALGELPLGSERTGGLKALTAQLFF TRDD3 few TRDJ2 TRDV1
TGTGCCATCCTTCCTACACCGGTTGTTATCTCTACTGGGGGATACCTTTCGGGGGGGTACACCGATAAACTCATCTTT CAILPTPVVISTGGYLSGGYTDKLIF TRDD3 medium-sized TRDJ1 TRDV3
TGTGCTCCTGGGGCTCCTTACTGGGGACCTACCACCGATAAACTCATCTTT CAPGAPYWGPTTDKLIF TRDD3 . TRDJ1 TRDV1
TGTGCCTGTGACACCGCGTCGTATGGGGGATACGATTCCTGGGACACCCGACAGATGTTTTTC CACDTASYGGYDSWDTRQMFF TRDD3 large TRDJ3 TRDV2
TGTGCCTGTGACACCGGTACTGGGGGCCCCCTCAACTGGGACACCCGACAGATGTTTTTC CACDTGTGGPLNWDTRQMFF TRDD3 few TRDJ3 TRDV2
TGTGCTCTTCTCCTACCCACTGGGGGATACGGGGCCGATAAACTCATCTTT CALLLPTGGYGADKLIF TRDD3 medium-sized TRDJ1 TRDV1
TGTGCTCTTGGGGAACTCGAAGTACTGGGGGATACTCCTTTGACAGCACAACTCTTCTTT CALGELEVLGDTPLTAQLFF TRDD3 large TRDJ2 TRDV1
TGTGCCTGTGACACAAGCTGGGGATACGGACTCATCTTT CACDTSWGYGLIF TRDD3 few TRDJ1 TRDV2
TGTGCCTGTGACAGCCTACTGGGGGATAAGCGGCGAGAACTCATCTTT CACDSLLGDKRRELIF TRDD3 . TRDJ1 TRDV2
TGTGCCTGTGACACCGTTTTACTGGGGGATACGCGTTCGGTCACCGATAAACTCATCTTT CACDTVLLGDTRSVTDKLIF TRDD3 few TRDJ1 TRDV2
TGTGCCTGTGACACCGTCCCTACTGGGGGATATTCGTTAAATGCCGATAAACTCATCTTT CACDTVPTGGYSLNADKLIF TRDD3 medium-sized TRDJ1 TRDV2
TGTGCCTGTGACTCGGCGACACTGGGGGTCCCCAGCTCCTGGGACACCCGACAGATGTTTTTC CACDSATLGVPSSWDTRQMFF TRDD3 . TRDJ3 TRDV2